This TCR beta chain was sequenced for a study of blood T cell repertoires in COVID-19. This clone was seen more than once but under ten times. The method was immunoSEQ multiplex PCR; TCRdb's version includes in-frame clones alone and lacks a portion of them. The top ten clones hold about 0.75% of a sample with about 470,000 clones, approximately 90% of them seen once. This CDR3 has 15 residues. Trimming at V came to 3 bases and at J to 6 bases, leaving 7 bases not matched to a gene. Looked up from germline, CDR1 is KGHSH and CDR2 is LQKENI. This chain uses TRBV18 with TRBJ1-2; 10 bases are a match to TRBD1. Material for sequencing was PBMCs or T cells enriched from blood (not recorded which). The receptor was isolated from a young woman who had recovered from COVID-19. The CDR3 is CASSPLDRGSDGYTF. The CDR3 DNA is TGTGCCAGCTCACCGCTGGACAGGGGGAGTGATGGCTACACCTTC. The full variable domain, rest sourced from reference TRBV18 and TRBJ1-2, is NAGVMQNPRHLVRRRGQEARLRCSPMKGHSHVYWYRQLPEEGLKFMVYLQKENIIDESGMPKERFSAEFPKEGPSILRIQQVVRGDSAAYFCASSPLDRGSDGYTFGSGTRLTVV.